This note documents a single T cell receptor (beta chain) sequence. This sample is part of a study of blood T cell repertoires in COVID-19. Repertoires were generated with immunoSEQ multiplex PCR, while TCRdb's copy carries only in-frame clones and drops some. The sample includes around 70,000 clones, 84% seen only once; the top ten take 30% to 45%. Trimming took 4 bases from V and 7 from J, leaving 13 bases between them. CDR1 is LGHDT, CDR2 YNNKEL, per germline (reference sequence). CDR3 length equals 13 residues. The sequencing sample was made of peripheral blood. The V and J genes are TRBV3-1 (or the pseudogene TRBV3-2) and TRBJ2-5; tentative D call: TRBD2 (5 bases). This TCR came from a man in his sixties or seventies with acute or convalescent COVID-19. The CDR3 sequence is CASSPGLGGTQYF. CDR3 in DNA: TGTGCCAGCAGCCCGGGCCTTGGAGGGACCCAGTACTTC.